This is a list of T cell receptor beta chains from one sample in a study of T-cell reconstitution after alpha-beta-depleted transplantation in children. TCRdb reprocessed the PCR reads with MiXCR, giving one entry per CDR3 protein. The repertoire holds fewer than 550,000 distinct CDR3 sequences, with about 10% as singletons. The sample was PBMCs, taken before TCRalphabeta/CD19-depleted stem cell transplant. These TCRs come from a child younger than 10 with inherited bone marrow failure, due to receive a stem cell transplant. Both conserved end residues are part of each CDR3. The D gene is left open where the match is weak. Clone size appears in some rows only: once, few, many, or a class for an expanded clone.

TRBJ2-7	TRBD1	many	TRBV12-3/TRBV12-4	CASSPQGAARYEQYF	TGTGCCAGCAGCCCACAGGGGGCGGCAAGGTACGAGCAGTACTTC
TRBJ1-2	TRBD1	many	TRBV5-1	CASSLDGPGRGLYGYTF	TGCGCCAGCAGCCTGGATGGGCCGGGGAGGGGGCTCTATGGCTACACCTTC
TRBJ1-2	-	-	TRBV6-5	CASSYILDIRENGYTF	TGTGCCAGCAGTTACATACTGGATATCAGGGAAAATGGCTACACCTTC
TRBJ2-1	TRBD2	few	TRBV5-4	CASSQGLAGAFWQFF	TGTGCCAGCAGCCAGGGACTAGCGGGAGCTTTTTGGCAGTTCTTC
TRBJ2-3	-	many	TRBV2	CASSYEDTQYF	TGTGCCAGCAGTTATGAAGATACGCAGTATTTT
TRBJ2-3	-	many	TRBV10-3	CAISEGLDTQYF	TGTGCCATCAGTGAAGGGTTGGATACGCAGTATTTT
TRBJ1-2	TRBD1	many	TRBV29-1	CSVTTVPGQGAVLYYGYTF	TGCAGCGTTACGACGGTCCCGGGACAGGGGGCGGTTCTCTACTATGGCTACACCTTC
TRBJ2-1	-	many	TRBV4-3	CASSQDRSGGVNEQFF	TGCGCCAGCAGCCAAGATCGGTCTGGCGGGGTAAATGAGCAGTTCTTC
TRBJ2-1	-	many	TRBV28	CASSEGDRSSYNEQFF	TGTGCCAGCAGTGAAGGGGACCGGTCCTCCTACAATGAGCAGTTCTTC
TRBJ2-7	-	many	TRBV27	CASSLGGGHYEQYF	TGTGCCAGCAGTTTAGGGGGTGGACACTACGAGCAGTACTTC
TRBJ2-7	TRBD2	-	TRBV7-2	CASSLVIVAGVSYEQYF	TGTGCCAGCAGCTTAGTAATTGTAGCGGGAGTATCCTACGAGCAGTACTTC
TRBJ2-7	TRBD2	-	TRBV20-1	CSARVLLAGEGIEQYF	TGCAGTGCTAGGGTTCTTCTCGCGGGGGAAGGAATCGAGCAGTACTTC
TRBJ2-1	-	-	TRBV20-1	CSASGIEDSYNEQFF	TGCAGTGCTAGTGGGATAGAAGACTCCTACAATGAGCAGTTCTTC
TRBJ2-7	-	few	TRBV19	CASSIVSRGTYEQYF	TGTGCCAGTAGTATAGTATCGAGAGGAACCTACGAGCAGTACTTC
TRBJ2-3	TRBD2	many	TRBV29-1	CSVSLAGLADTQYF	TGCAGCGTTTCTCTAGCGGGATTGGCAGATACGCAGTATTTT
TRBJ2-5	-	many	TRBV28	CASSFRLPETQYF	TGTGCCAGCAGTTTTCGGCTACCAGAGACCCAGTACTTC
TRBJ1-6	-	many	TRBV27	CASSLSEGPYNSPLHF	TGTGCCAGCAGTTTATCGGAGGGACCCTATAATTCACCCCTCCACTTT
TRBJ2-6	-	many	TRBV7-2	CASSLEVAGANVLTF	TGTGCCAGCAGCTTAGAGGTTGCTGGGGCCAACGTCCTGACTTTC
TRBJ2-7	-	many	TRBV4-2	CASSQDRLGSYEQYF	TGTGCCAGCAGCCAAGATCGGTTGGGTTCCTACGAGCAGTACTTC
TRBJ1-2	-	-	TRBV18	CASSPRRMDGYTF	TGTGCCAGCTCACCTCGCAGGATGGATGGCTACACCTTC